A single sample gave rise to the 18 T cell receptor beta chains below, sequenced in a study of technical replicates of blood from a few donors. The method was immunoSEQ multiplex PCR; TCRdb's version includes in-frame clones alone and lacks a portion of them. The data show around 100,000 clones, approximately 95% seen once. Sequencing was done on a sample of T cells isolated from PBMCs. The source is a human donor in good health.

The V gene is TRBV11-2, the J gene TRBJ2-7, with TRBD1 identical over 7 bases. The CDR3 spans 14 residues. The V segment lost 6 bases and the J segment 3 bases; nucleotides outside the gene matches: 8. CDR1 and CDR2 from the germline V gene are SGHAT and FQNNGV. The CDR3, as DNA: TGTGCCAGCAGTTCTATAAGGGGGCTCTACGAGCAGTACTTC. It codes for CASSSIRGLYEQYF.

This chain uses TRBV6-6 with TRBJ2-7; possible D gene TRBD2, 7 bases. V dropped 2 bases and J dropped 5 bases, with 13 bases sitting between them. CDR1 is MNHNY and CDR2 is SVGAGI in the germline V gene (reference sequence). The CDR3 is 14 amino acids. The CDR3 sequence is CASSYTGGRNEQYF. The CDR3 bases are TGTGCCAGCAGTTACACCGGGGGGCGGAACGAGCAGTACTTC.

The genes are TRBV4-1 and TRBJ2-7, with 9 positions matching TRBD1. The germline gives CDR1 MGHRA, CDR2 YSYEKL. V dropped 4 bases and J dropped 4; count of bases not matched to a gene: 5. CDR3 length: 14 residues. The CDR3, as DNA: TGCGCCAGCAGCCCCCGGACAGGGGTATACGAGCAGTACTTC. This sequence encodes CASSPRTGVYEQYF.

The chain uses TRBV7-2 and TRBJ1-4; 9 nucleotides agree with TRBD1. Germline V CDR1 and CDR2: SGHTA, FQGNSA. V gave up 6 bases and J gave up 8 bases; unmatched junction bases: 10. CDR3 length: 15 amino acids. CDR3 in DNA: TGTGCCAGCAGGCGGCCGGGACAGGGTGGCGAAAAACTGTTTTTT. This gives the protein CASRRPGQGGEKLFF.

The chain carries TRBV4-2 and TRBJ1-1; D unresolved. Germline CDR1 is LGHNA and CDR2 is YNFKEQ. Between the trimmed V and J ends, which lost 4 bases and 3 bases, there was a span of 9 bases. This CDR3 contains 13 residues. The CDR3 DNA sequence: TGTGCCAGCAGCCTCTCTTTAGACACTGAAGCTTTCTTT. Translation: CASSLSLDTEAFF.

The chain recombines TRBV7-9 with TRBJ2-7; D is unresolved. The CDR3 loop spans 12 amino acids. Trimming took 5 bases from V and 2 from J, leaving 7 bases between them. CDR1 SEHNR and CDR2 FQNEAQ come from the germline V gene (reference sequence). The CDR3 loop is CASSPHPYEQYF. The DNA for the CDR3 is TGTGCCAGCAGCCCACACCCCTACGAGCAGTACTTC.

The chain is built from TRBV18 and TRBJ1-3; TRBD1 is a possible D gene (6 bases). The germline CDR1 and CDR2 sequences are KGHSH and LQKENI. The V end was cut by 2 bases, the J end by 3 bases, with 8 bases between. The CDR3 consists of 14 residues. CDR3 sequence (DNA): TGTGCCAGCTCACCAACAGGGAGTGGAAACACCATATATTTT. Residues: CASSPTGSGNTIYF.

The V call is TRBV28, the J call TRBJ2-4; D possibly corresponds to TRBD2 (6 bases). Germline V gives CDR1 MDHEN, CDR2 SYDVKM. V shed 6 bases and J shed 9 bases, with 18 bases lying between them. The CDR3 sequence is 14 residues long. The CDR3 protein is CASSHGSPRGIQYF. The CDR3 DNA reads TGTGCCAGCAGCCACGGGAGCCCCCGGGGCATTCAGTACTTC.

The chain links TRBV11-3 to TRBJ2-3, with unresolved D. The CDR3 totals 14 residues. CDR1 is SGHNT, CDR2 YENEEA, per germline. Trimming took 3 bases from V and 1 from J, leaving 8 bases between them. CDR3 sequence reads: CASSFVRGTDTQYF. The CDR3 coding sequence is TGTGCCAGCAGCTTCGTGAGAGGCACAGATACGCAGTATTTT.

The chain has TRBV7-9 and TRBJ2-1, with D hard to call. Germline V gene data show CDR1 as SEHNR and CDR2 as FQNEAQ (reference sequence). The CDR3 has 15 residues. Between the trimmed V and J ends, which lost 4 bases and 12 bases, there was a span of 22 bases. CDR3 sequence: CASSSDAAEHTGQFF. CDR3 DNA sequence: TGTGCCAGCAGCTCCGACGCCGCTGAGCATACGGGGCAGTTCTTC.

This chain links TRBV30 with TRBJ2-1, with 13 bases identical to TRBD2. The CDR3 is 15 residues long. Germline V gene sequence: CDR1 GTSNPN, CDR2 SVGIG (reference sequence). V was clipped by 8 bases and J by 12 bases; unmatched bases: 16. CDR3 DNA sequence: TGTGCCAACCTAAGAGGGACTAGCGGGGTAGTGACGCAGTTCTTC. Translating it yields CANLRGTSGVVTQFF.

The chain couples TRBV9 to TRBJ1-3; maybe TRBD1 (6 bases). V was cut by 0 bases and J by 7 bases, with 11 bases left in between. The CDR3 has 14 residues. Germline assignment: CDR1 SGDLS and CDR2 YYNGEE. The CDR3 nucleotides are TGTGCCAGCAGCGTAGTAGACAGGACGAACACCATATATTTT. It specifies CASSVVDRTNTIYF.

V and J are TRBV6-5 and TRBJ2-7; D possibly corresponds to TRBD2 (6 bases). Per germline, CDR1 MNHEY and CDR2 SVGAGI. This CDR3 has 16 amino acids. V was cut by 0 bases and J by 0 bases, with 12 bases left in between. The CDR3: CASSYSRMRGSYEQYF. CDR3 coding DNA: TGTGCCAGCAGTTACTCGAGAATGCGGGGCTCCTACGAGCAGTACTTC.

This clone was seen once. The gene calls are TRBV2 and TRBJ1-3; no firm D call. CDR3 length: 15 amino acids. Germline CDR1 and CDR2: SNHLY and FYNNEI. V was shortened by 2 bases and J by 0 bases, with 8 bases between the two germline ends. CDR3 nucleotides: TGTGCCAGCAGTGAAATCAGGTCCTCTGGAAACACCATATATTTT. Its protein product is CASSEIRSSGNTIYF.

V and J are TRBV7-8 and TRBJ1-1, with D uncertain. Trimming took 2 bases from V and 0 from J, leaving 7 bases between them. This CDR3 has 14 amino acids. Germline lookup yields CDR1 SGHVS and CDR2 FQNEAQ. CDR3 protein: CASSLIRMNTEAFF. CDR3 nucleotides: TGTGCCAGCAGCTTAATCAGGATGAACACTGAAGCTTTCTTT.

The chain combines TRBV11-2 with TRBJ1-1; TRBD1 might be the D (5 bases). The V gene lost 5 bases and the J gene lost 8 bases, with 12 bases spanning the gap. CDR3 length: 12 amino acids. The germline V gene has CDR1 SGHAT and CDR2 FQNNGV. The CDR3 coding sequence is TGTGCCAGCAGCCAGACAGTGGGGGAAGCTTTCTTT. This translates into CASSQTVGEAFF.

The genes are TRBV2 and TRBJ2-3; no reliable D call. The CDR3 runs 16 residues. Per germline, CDR1 SNHLY and CDR2 FYNNEI. V was pared by 5 bases and J by 1 base, with 16 bases between. CDR3 sequence reads: CASSSPSTVGTDTQYF. In nucleotides, the CDR3 is TGTGCCAGCAGTTCGCCTAGTACCGTTGGCACAGATACGCAGTATTTT.

In DNA form, the CDR3 reads TGTGCCAGCAGCTTAATCCACAGTACAGATACGCAGTATTTT. This translates into CASSLIHSTDTQYF. V and J are TRBV7-3 and TRBJ2-3; D gene unclear. V gave up 1 base and J gave up 3 bases, with 8 bases separating them. Germline-derived CDR1 and CDR2 are SGHTA and FQGTGA. The CDR3 covers 14 residues.